The 25 T cell receptor beta chains listed next were all sequenced from one sample in a study of Ad26.COV2.S vaccination and SARS-CoV-2 variants. This table comes from immunoSEQ multiplex PCR, and its TCRdb copy is limited to in-frame clones, with some not included. Of fewer than 400,000 clones in the sample, about 89% are singletons; the top ten hold over 1.5%. Treatment given: roughly 20 received Ad26.COV2.S at low or high dose, single or two shots; about 5 received placebo; per-sample allocation not given. Sampling was performed 63 days after the first vaccine or placebo injection. The sequences come from peripheral blood, collected in a trial of Ad26.COV2.S vaccine versus placebo. The source of these receptors is a person between 18 and 65 years old who received the Ad26.COV2.S COVID-19 vaccine or a placebo.

Remarks on this clone: One end of the junction is discordant with germline, which a read error may explain. This chain uses TRBV18 with TRBJ2-1; D perhaps matches TRBD2 (5 bases). Germline CDR1 and CDR2: KGHSH and LQKENI. The CDR3 has 13 residues. CDR3 bases: TGCGCGGAAGCGGACCGCCAAGAAGGTGAGCAGTTCTTC. Translated: CAEADRQEGEQFF.

The chain couples TRBV30 to TRBJ1-4; D possibly corresponds to TRBD1 (5 bases). The CDR3 loop spans 13 amino acids. Trimming took 2 bases from V and 6 from J, leaving 10 bases between them. Germline V gives CDR1 GTSNPN, CDR2 SVGIG (reference sequence). The CDR3 here is CAWSPGLHEKLFF. The CDR3, as DNA: TGTGCCTGGAGTCCGGGGCTTCATGAAAAACTGTTTTTT.

The J gene is TRBJ2-5, the V gene TRBV3-1 (or the pseudogene TRBV3-2), with a possible D match to TRBD2 (6 bases). The V and J ends lost 0 bases and 6 bases respectively, with 14 bases between them. The CDR3 covers 15 residues. Germline V gives CDR1 LGHDT, CDR2 YNNKEL (reference sequence). In DNA, the CDR3 is TGTGCCAGCAGCCAAGATACCCGGGAGTGGCAGACCCAGTACTTC. This codes for CASSQDTREWQTQYF.

The chain couples TRBV28 to TRBJ2-1; 14 nucleotides match TRBD2. The CDR3 loop spans 15 amino acids. The J segment lost 6 bases and the V segment lost 4 bases, leaving 2 bases of the junction unmatched. Germline V lookup: CDR1 MDHEN, CDR2 SYDVKM. CDR3 sequence: CASSSGTSGGNEQFF. CDR3 DNA: TGTGCCAGCAGTTCCGGGACTAGCGGGGGCAATGAGCAGTTCTTC.

The rearrangement joins TRBV29-1 to TRBJ2-7; possibly TRBD1 for D (5 bases). The CDR3 covers 12 residues. Germline CDR1 reads SQVTM; CDR2 reads ANQGSEA. V lost 6 bases and J 4 bases, leaving 13 bases between the germline ends. The CDR3 DNA reads as TGCAGCGTCCTTACCAGGGTTTACGAGCAGTACTTC. This gives the protein CSVLTRVYEQYF.

This clone was seen only once. The chain has TRBV5-1 and TRBJ2-5; D possibly uses TRBD1 or TRBD2 (5 bases each). Germline assignment: CDR1 SGHRS and CDR2 YFSETQ. The CDR3 totals 21 residues. Trimming removed 3 bases from V and 0 bases from J, with 30 bases in between. The CDR3 sequence is CASSSKNSTGRRADYQETQYF. For the CDR3, the DNA is TGCGCCAGCAGCTCGAAGAACTCCACGGGACGTCGGGCGGACTACCAAGAGACCCAGTACTTC.

The gene calls are TRBV5-1 and TRBJ2-5; tentatively, D is TRBD1 (6 bases). The CDR3 covers 15 residues. V lost 2 bases and J 2 bases, leaving 13 bases between the germline ends. Germline loops: CDR1 SGHRS, CDR2 YFSETQ. The CDR3 nucleotides are TGCGCCAGCAGCTTAGAGGACAGTGCGCAAGAGACCCAGTACTTC. The encoded protein is CASSLEDSAQETQYF. Based on the CDR3 plus reference TRBV5-1 and TRBJ2-5, the full variable domain is KAGVTQTPRYLIKTRGQQVTLSCSPISGHRSVSWYQQTPGQGLQFLFEYFSETQRNKGNFPGRFSGRQFSNSRSEMNVSTLELGDSALYLCASSLEDSAQETQYFGPGTRLLVL.

The chain carries TRBV30 and TRBJ2-7, with 12 positions matching TRBD1. J gave up 5 bases and V 0 bases, and 5 bases lay outside the gene matches. CDR1 is GTSNPN and CDR2 is SVGIG in the germline V gene (reference sequence). This CDR3 is 15 amino acids long. In nucleotides, the CDR3 is TGTGCCTGGAGTGTGTTGGGGACAGGGGGCGACGAGCAGTACTTC. Amino acid sequence: CAWSVLGTGGDEQYF.

DNA of the CDR3: TGTGCCTGGAGCCGAACCGGGAGTTGGACCTACGAGCAGTACTTC. Its protein product is CAWSRTGSWTYEQYF. The V and J genes are TRBV30 and TRBJ2-7; D possibly corresponds to TRBD2 (6 bases). Germline CDR1 GTSNPN, CDR2 SVGIG (reference sequence). V dropped 3 bases and J dropped 2 bases, with 17 bases sitting between them. The CDR3 is 15 amino acids.

The chain has TRBV12-3 or TRBV12-4 and TRBJ1-5, with no clear D. The CDR3 runs 13 residues. Trimming left V 2 bases short and J 7 bases short, with 9 bases between. This CDR3 is CASSLSSRQPQHF. Here the CDR3 DNA reads TGTGCCAGCAGTTTATCGTCCCGGCAGCCCCAGCATTTT.

This clone was seen only once. V gene TRBV9 combines with J gene TRBJ2-3; 7 bases line up with TRBD2. From germline, CDR1 is SGDLS and CDR2 YYNGEE. V trimming: 1 base; J trimming: 2 bases; junction bases outside the gene matches: 19. The CDR3 spans 20 residues. The CDR3 loop is CASSVMVVQREPSLTDTQYF. CDR3 nucleotide sequence: TGTGCCAGCAGCGTAATGGTAGTCCAGCGGGAACCTTCCCTCACAGATACGCAGTATTTT. The full variable domain, completed using reference TRBV9 and TRBJ2-3, is DSGVTQTPKHLITATGQRVTLRCSPRSGDLSVYWYQQSLDQGLQFLIQYYNGEERAKGNILERFSAQQFPDLHSELNLSSLELGDSALYFCASSVMVVQREPSLTDTQYFGPGTRLTVL.

With respect to this clone: The junction differs from germline at one of its ends, possibly a read error. The chain recombines TRBV3-1 (or the pseudogene TRBV3-2) with TRBJ1-3, with D perhaps matching TRBD1 (6 bases). From germline, CDR1 is LGHDT and CDR2 YNNKEL (reference sequence). The CDR3 contains 14 residues. The CDR3 bases are TGTGCCAGCAGCCCCGCCCGGAGGGGGGGCCAGTCCGATTTT. Amino acid sequence: CASSPARRGGQSDF.

The rearrangement joins TRBV3-1 (or the pseudogene TRBV3-2) to TRBJ2-3, with TRBD2 matching 14 bases. The CDR3 is 17 residues long. Germline V gene lookup returns CDR1 LGHDT and CDR2 YNNKEL (reference sequence). Trimming cost V 3 bases and J 6 bases; bases outside gene matches: 8. CDR3 nucleotide sequence: TGTGCCAGCAGCCATCCGGGACTAGCGGGAGTCCCGGATACGCAGTATTTT. The encoded protein is CASSHPGLAGVPDTQYF.

The V gene is TRBV11-3, the J gene TRBJ2-5, with 10 bases aligning to TRBD2. Looked up from germline, CDR1 is SGHNT and CDR2 is YENEEA. With 2 bases clipped from V and 5 bases from J, the junction kept 5 bases outside the gene matches. This CDR3 comprises 15 residues. The CDR3 spells CASSLSGRARETQYF. The CDR3 DNA is TGTGCCAGCAGCTTAAGCGGGAGGGCCCGGGAGACCCAGTACTTC. The entire variable domain, with the rest obtained from reference TRBV11-3 and TRBJ2-5, is as follows: EAGVVQSPRYKIIEKKQPVAFWCNPISGHNTLYWYLQNLGQGPELLIRYENEEAVDDSQLPKDRFSAERLKGVDSTLKIQPAELGDSAVYLCASSLSGRARETQYFGPGTRLLVL.

The V gene is TRBV5-8, the J gene TRBJ2-1, with TRBD2 matching over 14 bases. With V trimmed by 1 base and J by 7 bases, 4 bases remained unmatched. Germline assignment: CDR1 SGHTS and CDR2 YDEGEE. The length of the CDR3 is 16 residues. The CDR3 DNA follows: TGTGCCAGCAGCTTGTTGGGACTAGCGGGAGAAAATGAGCAGTTCTTC. This gives the protein CASSLLGLAGENEQFF. Based on the CDR3 plus reference TRBV5-8 and TRBJ2-1, the full variable domain is EAGVTQSPTHLIKTRGQQATLRCSPISGHTSVYWYQQALGLGLQFLLWYDEGEERNRGNFPPRFSGRQFPNYSSELNVNALELEDSALYLCASSLLGLAGENEQFFGPGTRLTVL.

The chain has TRBV28 and TRBJ1-2; D gene uncertain. CDR1 MDHEN and CDR2 SYDVKM come from the germline V gene. The V end was cut by 7 bases, the J end by 4 bases, with 16 bases between. The length of the CDR3 is 14 residues. CDR3 bases: TGTGCCAGCACCAACTATCGAGGTACCTATGGCTACACCTTC. The encoded protein is CASTNYRGTYGYTF.

The chain links TRBV7-6 to TRBJ1-5; D ambiguous. The CDR3 runs 15 residues. V was shortened by 1 base and J by 0 bases, with 7 bases between the two germline ends. Germline V CDR1 and CDR2: SGHVS, FNYEAQ. The CDR3 DNA reads as TGTGCCAGCAGCTTAGAGTGGGGTAGCAATCAGCCCCAGCATTTT. It encodes CASSLEWGSNQPQHF.

CDR3 sequence reads: CASRTRDSPSETQYF. The CDR3 region has the DNA TGCGCCAGCAGGACCCGGGACAGTCCCTCAGAGACCCAGTACTTC. The V gene is TRBV10-1, the J gene TRBJ2-5; 7 bases are a match to TRBD1. The germline CDR1 and CDR2 sequences are WNHNN and SYGVQD (reference sequence). The CDR3 is made up of 15 amino acids. The J segment lost 4 bases and the V segment lost 6 bases, leaving 11 bases of the junction unmatched.

This sequence joins TRBV5-1 and TRBJ2-1; D is uncertain. Germline V gene data show CDR1 as SGHRS and CDR2 as YFSETQ. V was clipped by 2 bases and J by 9 bases, with 9 bases between them. The CDR3 extends over 12 amino acids. CDR3 nucleotides: TGCGCCAGCAGCTTAGACTGGGGTGAGCAGTTCTTC. Its translation: CASSLDWGEQFF. The full variable domain, rest sourced from reference TRBV5-1 and TRBJ2-1, is KAGVTQTPRYLIKTRGQQVTLSCSPISGHRSVSWYQQTPGQGLQFLFEYFSETQRNKGNFPGRFSGRQFSNSRSEMNVSTLELGDSALYLCASSLDWGEQFFGPGTRLTVL.

The V call is TRBV12-3 or TRBV12-4, the J call TRBJ1-5; unclear D gene. The CDR3 loop spans 13 amino acids. The V gene lost 4 bases and the J gene lost 7 bases, with 11 bases spanning the gap. CDR3: CASSYREVQPQHF. The CDR3, as DNA: TGTGCCAGCAGTTATAGGGAGGTGCAGCCCCAGCATTTT.

This rearrangement joins TRBV7-2 to TRBJ1-5; no clear D gene. The length of the CDR3 is 14 residues. V lost 4 bases, J lost 7 bases, and 14 bases lay in between. Germline V gives CDR1 SGHTA, CDR2 FQGNSA. The CDR3 is CASSSDARAQPQHF. The DNA of the CDR3 is TGTGCCAGCAGCTCAGACGCCCGGGCCCAGCCCCAGCATTTT.

The chain employs TRBV9 and TRBJ2-2, with TRBD1 identical over 10 bases. This CDR3 is 18 amino acids long. V dropped 0 bases and J dropped 3; count of bases not matched to a gene: 8. Per the germline V gene, CDR1 is SGDLS and CDR2 is YYNGEE. The CDR3 sequence: CASSVEVDRGPYTGELFF. The CDR3 DNA is TGTGCCAGCAGCGTAGAAGTAGACAGGGGGCCTTACACCGGGGAGCTGTTTTTT.

The gene calls are TRBV12-5 and TRBJ1-5; 9 bases match TRBD1. The trim removed 4 bases at V and 1 base at J, leaving 14 bases unmatched. The CDR3 is 19 residues long. CDR1 is LGHNT and CDR2 is FRNRAP in the germline V gene. This CDR3 is CASGSNLGQGLGSNQPQHF. CDR3 nucleotide sequence: TGTGCTAGTGGTTCTAACTTGGGACAGGGACTGGGAAGCAATCAGCCCCAGCATTTT. Looking up the rest from reference TRBV12-5 and TRBJ1-5 gives the full variable domain: DARVTQTPRHKVTEMGQEVTMRCQPILGHNTVFWYRQTMMQGLELLAYFRNRAPLDDSGMPKDRFSAEMPDATLATLKIQPSEPRDSAVYFCASGSNLGQGLGSNQPQHFGDGTRLSIL.

This clone has a handful of counts. The V call is TRBV4-1, the J call TRBJ1-3; no clear D gene. Germline-derived CDR1 and CDR2 are MGHRA and YSYEKL. The CDR3 has 17 amino acids. The V end was cut by 1 base, the J end by 0 bases, with 13 bases between. The CDR3 here is CASSQVPHTSSGNTIYF. CDR3 sequence (DNA): TGCGCCAGCAGCCAAGTGCCGCATACTTCCTCTGGAAACACCATATATTTT.

The V gene is TRBV9, the J gene TRBJ2-3; D call uncertain. The V end was cut by 0 bases, the J end by 2 bases, with 7 bases between. The germline V gene has CDR1 SGDLS and CDR2 YYNGEE. The CDR3 runs 14 residues. Written as DNA, the CDR3 is TGTGCCAGCAGCGTAGGTCGCTACACAGATACGCAGTATTTT. Its translation: CASSVGRYTDTQYF.